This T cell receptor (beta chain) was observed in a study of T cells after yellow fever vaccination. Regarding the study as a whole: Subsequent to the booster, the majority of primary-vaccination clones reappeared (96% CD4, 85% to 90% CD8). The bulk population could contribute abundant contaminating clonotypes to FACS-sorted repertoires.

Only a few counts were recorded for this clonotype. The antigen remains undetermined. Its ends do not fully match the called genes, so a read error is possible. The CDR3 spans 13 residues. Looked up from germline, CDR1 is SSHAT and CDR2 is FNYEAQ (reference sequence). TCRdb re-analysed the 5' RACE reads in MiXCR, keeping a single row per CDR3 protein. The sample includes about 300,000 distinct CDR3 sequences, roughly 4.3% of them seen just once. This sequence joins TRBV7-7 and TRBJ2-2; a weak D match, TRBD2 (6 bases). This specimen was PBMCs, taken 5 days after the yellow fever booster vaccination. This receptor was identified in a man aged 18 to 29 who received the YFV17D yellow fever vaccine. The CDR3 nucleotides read TGTGCTAGCAGCTTACCCGGGAGTGGGGAGCTGTTTTTT. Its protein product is CASSLPGSGELFF. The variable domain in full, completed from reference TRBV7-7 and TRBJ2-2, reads GAGVSQSPRYKVTKRGQDVTLRCDPISSHATLYWYQQALGQGPEFLTYFNYEAQPDKSGLPSDRFSAERPEGSISTLTIQRTEQRDSAMYRCASSLPGSGELFFGEGSRLTVL.